This T cell receptor (beta chain) comes out of a study of blood T cell repertoires in COVID-19 (dated by TCRdb to between 2020 and 2021). Notes on the research overall: Samples from collaborators originated in the United States, Italy and Spain and spanned both the acute and convalescent phases of COVID-19. The material from the prospective study consisted of cDNA or gDNA derived from T cells, B-cell-depleted T cells, or PBMCs. The dataset comprised deeply sampled blood TCRbeta repertoires from subjects exposed to, actively infected with, or recovered from COVID-19. A freely available public database, intended as a resource for researchers studying the immune response to SARS-CoV-2, is where the repertoires were released. Samples came from the ongoing ImmuneRACE study (first 160 participants) plus 1,254 subjects from 6 global collaborators. The sample metadata nearly always contained a de-identified subject ID, COVID-19 status, age in years and sex. Where available, HLA class I and class II types were taken from metadata supplied by the sample provider and were not determined by assay-based typing. Points the paper makes about the study in general: How much clinical and demographic metadata was included differed by source and by participant, and the metadata was provided uncurated.

The immunoSEQ Assay, a bias-controlled multiplex PCR, was used to amplify TCRbeta CDR3 regions from genomic DNA. Per the authors' processing: Within the assay, amplification of reference gene primers was used to estimate how many nucleated cells each sample contained. To quantify the absolute abundance of each unique TCRbeta CDR3 rearrangement, sequence reads were collapsed and filtered. For each sample, productive Simpson clonality was calculated as the square root of Simpson's diversity index across productive rearrangements. The immuneACCESS repertoire file appears here via TCRdb, limited to in-frame rearrangements. These files lack a portion of the clones; in checked studies, under half of the deficit traces to unresolved V genes, and the cause of the others is not known. V and J calls and clone size are as listed in that table; D and trimming were resolved from the DNA. The sample includes a few hundred thousand clones, with 90% observed a single time. Under 3.5% of the sample is taken by the ten largest.

The CDR3 contains 15 residues, cysteine and phenylalanine counted. CDR3 DNA is the only sequence kept; it has 45 bases, read in frame from the first base. As encoded in the germline V gene (reference sequence), CDR1 is LNHNV while CDR2 is YYDKDF. Between the V and J ends, shortened by 1 base and 9 bases respectively, the junction contains 16 bases. Regarding this clone: Its antigen specificity is not known. Base qualities were left out, and no much larger clone turns up one base away.

In Seattle, one collaborating source enrolled patients while the infection was active and tracked those patients longitudinally over the course of disease. The collaborating institutions used their own protocols to collect whole blood in K2EDTA tubes. Collaborator samples were shipped for TCRbeta analysis as frozen whole blood, isolated PBMCs, or DNA extracted from either sample type. The chain joins TRBV15 to TRBJ2-1; TRBD2 could be the D gene, as 6 bases match. Sequencing was done on a sample of peripheral blood. The source of this sequence is a woman in her twenties or thirties with COVID-19, enrolled during active disease. For the CDR3, the sequence is CATSRARGLPFEQFF. The DNA sequence is as follows: TGTGCCACCAGCAGAGCGCGGGGACTGCCATTTGAGCAGTTCTTC.